This T cell receptor beta chain was profiled in a study of STAT5B mutations in CD4+ large granular lymphocyte leukemia. Overall study: Healthy donors showed HLA-associated enrichment of the CDR3 'QG' motif. Study outcomes and limitations: The CD4+ versus CD8+ T-LGLL clonality difference may reflect limited sample size.

The CDR3 is made up of 15 amino acids. Germline CDR1 and CDR2: SGHRS and YFSETQ. The V and J ends lost 2 bases and 8 bases respectively, with 19 bases between them. As to this clone: Its antigen remains unknown.

Libraries were prepared by immunoSEQ multiplex PCR; TCRdb keeps only in-frame clonotypes and omits some of them. The sample has about 24,000 clones, about two thirds seen once. The genes are TRBV5-1 and TRBJ1-2; D is ambiguous. The origin of this receptor is a human donor in good health. Material: CD4+ T cells from blood buffy coats. For the CDR3, the DNA is TGCGCCAGCAGCTTCTCGCGCGGCGTCGTGGGGGGCTACACCTTC. It encodes CASSFSRGVVGGYTF.